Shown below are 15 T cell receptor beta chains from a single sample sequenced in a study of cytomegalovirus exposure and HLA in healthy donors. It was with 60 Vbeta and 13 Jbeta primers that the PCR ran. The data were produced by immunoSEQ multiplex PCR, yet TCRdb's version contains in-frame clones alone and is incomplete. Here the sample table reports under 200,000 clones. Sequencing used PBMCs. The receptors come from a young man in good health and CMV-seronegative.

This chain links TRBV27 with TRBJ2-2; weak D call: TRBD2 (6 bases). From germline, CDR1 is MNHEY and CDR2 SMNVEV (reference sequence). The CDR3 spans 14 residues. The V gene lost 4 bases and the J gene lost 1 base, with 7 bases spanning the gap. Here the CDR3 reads CASSSRGNTGELFF. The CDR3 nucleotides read TGTGCCAGCAGTTCGCGGGGGAACACCGGGGAGCTGTTTTTT.

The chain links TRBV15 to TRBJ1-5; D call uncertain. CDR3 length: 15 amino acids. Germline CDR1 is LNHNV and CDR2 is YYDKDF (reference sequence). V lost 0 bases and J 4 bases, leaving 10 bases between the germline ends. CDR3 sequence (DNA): TGTGCCACCAGCAGAGATCGGGGTCGGAATCAGCCCCAGCATTTT. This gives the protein CATSRDRGRNQPQHF.

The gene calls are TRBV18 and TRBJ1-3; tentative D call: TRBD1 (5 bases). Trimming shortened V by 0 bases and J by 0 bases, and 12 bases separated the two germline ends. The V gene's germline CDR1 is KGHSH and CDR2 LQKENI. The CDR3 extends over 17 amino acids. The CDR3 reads CASSPPPTRVSGNTIYF. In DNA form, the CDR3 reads TGTGCCAGCTCACCACCCCCAACCAGGGTCTCTGGAAACACCATATATTTT.

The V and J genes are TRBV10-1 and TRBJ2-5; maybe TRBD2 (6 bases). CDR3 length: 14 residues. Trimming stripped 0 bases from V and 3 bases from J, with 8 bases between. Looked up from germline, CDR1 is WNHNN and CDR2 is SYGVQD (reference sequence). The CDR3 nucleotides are TGCGCCAGCAGTGAGTCGGGGGGAGAAGAGACCCAGTACTTC. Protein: CASSESGGEETQYF.

In nucleotides, the CDR3 is TGTGCCACCAGCAGCCGGGCAACAGGGGAGACCCAGTACTTC. This translates into CATSSRATGETQYF. This sequence joins TRBV15 and TRBJ2-5; D might be TRBD1 (6 bases). V lost 3 bases, J lost 5 bases, and 13 bases lay in between. The CDR3 loop spans 14 amino acids. Germline V gene sequence: CDR1 LNHNV, CDR2 YYDKDF (reference sequence).

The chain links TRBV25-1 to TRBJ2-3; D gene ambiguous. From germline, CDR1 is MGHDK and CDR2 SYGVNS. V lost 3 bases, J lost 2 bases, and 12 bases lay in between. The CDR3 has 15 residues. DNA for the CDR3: TGTGCCAGCAGTGACTACAGTAACGACACAGATACGCAGTATTTT. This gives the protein CASSDYSNDTDTQYF.

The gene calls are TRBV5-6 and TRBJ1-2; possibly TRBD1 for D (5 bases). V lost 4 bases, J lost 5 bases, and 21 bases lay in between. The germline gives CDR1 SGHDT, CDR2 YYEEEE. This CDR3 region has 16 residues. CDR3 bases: TGTGCCAGCAGCCTTCGTACCGGGACTATCCTATATGGCTACACCTTC. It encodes CASSLRTGTILYGYTF.

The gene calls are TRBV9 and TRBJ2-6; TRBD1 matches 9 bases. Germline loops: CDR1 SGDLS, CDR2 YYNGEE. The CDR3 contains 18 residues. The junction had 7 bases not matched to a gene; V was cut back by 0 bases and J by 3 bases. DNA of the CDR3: TGTGCCAGCAGCGTAGACAGGGGGCGCTCGTATGGGGCCAACGTCCTGACTTTC. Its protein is CASSVDRGRSYGANVLTF. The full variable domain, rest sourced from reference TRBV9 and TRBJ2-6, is DSGVTQTPKHLITATGQRVTLRCSPRSGDLSVYWYQQSLDQGLQFLIQYYNGEERAKGNILERFSAQQFPDLHSELNLSSLELGDSALYFCASSVDRGRSYGANVLTFGAGSRLTVL.

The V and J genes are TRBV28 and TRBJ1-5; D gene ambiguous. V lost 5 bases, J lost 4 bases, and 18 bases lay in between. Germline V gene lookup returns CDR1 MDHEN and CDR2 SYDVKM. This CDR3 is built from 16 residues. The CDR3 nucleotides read TGTGCCAGCAGTGAGATCGCGGGTGCGAGAAATCAGCCCCAGCATTTT. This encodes CASSEIAGARNQPQHF.

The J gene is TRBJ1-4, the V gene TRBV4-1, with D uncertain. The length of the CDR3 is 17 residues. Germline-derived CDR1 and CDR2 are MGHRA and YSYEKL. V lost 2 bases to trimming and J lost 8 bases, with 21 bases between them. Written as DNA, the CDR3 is TGCGCCAGCAGCCAACATACAAACTCATGGGAGGCCGAAAAACTGTTTTTT. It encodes CASSQHTNSWEAEKLFF.

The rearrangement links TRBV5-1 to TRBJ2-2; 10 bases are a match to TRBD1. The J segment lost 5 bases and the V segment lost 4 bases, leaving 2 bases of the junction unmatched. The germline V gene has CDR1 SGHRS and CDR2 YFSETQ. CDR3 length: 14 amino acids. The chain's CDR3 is CASSTDRGTGELFF. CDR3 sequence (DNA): TGCGCCAGCAGCACGGACAGGGGGACCGGGGAGCTGTTTTTT.

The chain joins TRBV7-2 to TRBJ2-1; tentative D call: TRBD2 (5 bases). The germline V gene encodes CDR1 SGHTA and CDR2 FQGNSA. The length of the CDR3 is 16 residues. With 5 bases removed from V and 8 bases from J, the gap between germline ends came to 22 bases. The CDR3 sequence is CASSPPEVRGYDEQFF. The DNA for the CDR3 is TGTGCCAGCAGCCCGCCCGAAGTGCGAGGGTACGATGAGCAGTTCTTC.

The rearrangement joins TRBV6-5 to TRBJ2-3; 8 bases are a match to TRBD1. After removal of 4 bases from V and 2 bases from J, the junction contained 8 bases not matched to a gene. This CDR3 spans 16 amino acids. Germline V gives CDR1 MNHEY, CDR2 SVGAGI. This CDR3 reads CASSSSGTGSTDTQYF. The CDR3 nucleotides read TGTGCCAGCAGTTCATCAGGGACAGGATCCACAGATACGCAGTATTTT.

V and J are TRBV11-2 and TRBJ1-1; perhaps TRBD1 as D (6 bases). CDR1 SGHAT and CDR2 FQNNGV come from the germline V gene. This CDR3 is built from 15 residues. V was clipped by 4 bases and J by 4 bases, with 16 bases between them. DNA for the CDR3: TGTGCCAGCAGCTCCCTTACAGGGCCGGGCACTGAAGCTTTCTTT. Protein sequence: CASSSLTGPGTEAFF.

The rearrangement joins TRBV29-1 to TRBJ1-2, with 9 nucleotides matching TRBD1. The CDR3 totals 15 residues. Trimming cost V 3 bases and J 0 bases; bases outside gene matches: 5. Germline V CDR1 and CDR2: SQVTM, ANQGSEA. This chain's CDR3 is CSVEDRTGANYGYTF. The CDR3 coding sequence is TGCAGCGTTGAGGACAGGACAGGGGCTAACTATGGCTACACCTTC.